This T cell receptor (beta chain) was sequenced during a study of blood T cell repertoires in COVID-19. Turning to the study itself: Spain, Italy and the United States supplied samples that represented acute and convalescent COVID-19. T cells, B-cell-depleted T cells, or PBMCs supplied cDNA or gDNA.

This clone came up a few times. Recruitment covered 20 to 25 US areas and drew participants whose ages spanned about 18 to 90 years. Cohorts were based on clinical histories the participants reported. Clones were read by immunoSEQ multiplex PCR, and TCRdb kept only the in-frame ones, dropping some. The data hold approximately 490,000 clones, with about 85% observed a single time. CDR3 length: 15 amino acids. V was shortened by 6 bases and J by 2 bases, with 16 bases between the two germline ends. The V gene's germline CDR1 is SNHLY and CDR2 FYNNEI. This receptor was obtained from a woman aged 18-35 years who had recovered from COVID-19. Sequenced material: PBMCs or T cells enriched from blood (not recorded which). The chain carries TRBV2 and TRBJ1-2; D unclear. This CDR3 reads CASRARGSANYGYTF. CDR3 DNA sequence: TGTGCCAGCAGGGCTCGGGGATCGGCCAACTATGGCTACACCTTC.